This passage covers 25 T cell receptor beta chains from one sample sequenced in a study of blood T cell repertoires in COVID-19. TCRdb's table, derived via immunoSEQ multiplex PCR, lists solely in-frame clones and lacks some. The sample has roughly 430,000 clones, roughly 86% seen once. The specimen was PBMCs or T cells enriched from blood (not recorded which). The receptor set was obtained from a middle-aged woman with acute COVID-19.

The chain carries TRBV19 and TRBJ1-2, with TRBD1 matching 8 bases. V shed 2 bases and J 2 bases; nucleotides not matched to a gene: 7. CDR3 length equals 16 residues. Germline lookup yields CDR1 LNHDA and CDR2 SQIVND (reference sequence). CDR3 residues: CASSIWGQDSNYGYTF. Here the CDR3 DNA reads TGTGCCAGTAGTATATGGGGACAGGATTCCAACTATGGCTACACCTTC.

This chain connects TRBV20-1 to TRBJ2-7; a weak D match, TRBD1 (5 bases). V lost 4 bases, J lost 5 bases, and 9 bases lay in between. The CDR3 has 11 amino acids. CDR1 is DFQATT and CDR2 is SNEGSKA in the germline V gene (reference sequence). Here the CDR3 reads CSATGFNEQYF. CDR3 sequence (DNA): TGCAGTGCTACAGGGTTCAACGAGCAGTACTTC.

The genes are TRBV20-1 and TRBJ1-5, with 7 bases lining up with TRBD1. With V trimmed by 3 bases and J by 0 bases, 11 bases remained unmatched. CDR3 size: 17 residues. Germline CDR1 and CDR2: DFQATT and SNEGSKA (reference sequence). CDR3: CSASTGAGQNSNQPQHF. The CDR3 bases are TGCAGTGCTAGTACAGGGGCGGGTCAGAATAGCAATCAGCCCCAGCATTTT.

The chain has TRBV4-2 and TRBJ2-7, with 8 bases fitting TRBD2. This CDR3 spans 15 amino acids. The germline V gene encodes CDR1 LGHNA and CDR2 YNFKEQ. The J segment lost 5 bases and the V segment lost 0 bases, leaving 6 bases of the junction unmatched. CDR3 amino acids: CASSQDWRGVDEQYF. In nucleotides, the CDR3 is TGTGCCAGCAGCCAAGATTGGCGGGGGGTTGACGAGCAGTACTTC.

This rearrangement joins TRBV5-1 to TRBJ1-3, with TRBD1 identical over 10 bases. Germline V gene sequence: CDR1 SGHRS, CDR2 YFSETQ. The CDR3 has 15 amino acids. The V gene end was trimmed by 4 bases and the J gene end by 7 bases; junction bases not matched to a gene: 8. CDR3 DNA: TGCGCCAGCAGCCCCAGCGGACAGGGGGGGAACACCATATATTTT. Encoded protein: CASSPSGQGGNTIYF.

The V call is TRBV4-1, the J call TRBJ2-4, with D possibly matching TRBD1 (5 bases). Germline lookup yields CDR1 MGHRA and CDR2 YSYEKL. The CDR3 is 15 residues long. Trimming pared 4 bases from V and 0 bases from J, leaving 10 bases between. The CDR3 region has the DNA TGCGCCAGCAGCCTAGGACACGCAGCCAAAAACATTCAGTACTTC. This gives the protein CASSLGHAAKNIQYF.

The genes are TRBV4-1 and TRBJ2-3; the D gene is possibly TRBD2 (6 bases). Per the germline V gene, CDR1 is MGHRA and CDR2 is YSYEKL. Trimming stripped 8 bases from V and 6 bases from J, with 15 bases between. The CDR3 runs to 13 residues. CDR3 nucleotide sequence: TGCGCCAGCTCTGGAGGGTTTACGGATACGCAGTATTTT. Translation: CASSGGFTDTQYF.

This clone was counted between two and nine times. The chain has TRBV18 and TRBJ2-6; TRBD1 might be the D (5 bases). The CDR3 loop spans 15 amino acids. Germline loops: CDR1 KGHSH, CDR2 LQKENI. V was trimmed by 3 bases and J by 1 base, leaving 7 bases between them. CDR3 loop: CASSPQGSGANVLTF. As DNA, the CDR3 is TGTGCCAGCTCACCCCAGGGATCTGGGGCCAACGTCCTGACTTTC.

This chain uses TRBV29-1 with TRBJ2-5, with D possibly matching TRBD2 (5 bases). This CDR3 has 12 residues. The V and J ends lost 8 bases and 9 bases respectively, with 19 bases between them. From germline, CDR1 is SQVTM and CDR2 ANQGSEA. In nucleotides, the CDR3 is TGCAGCCTAATTGGCAGCCTCGGGGCCCAGTACTTC. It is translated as CSLIGSLGAQYF.

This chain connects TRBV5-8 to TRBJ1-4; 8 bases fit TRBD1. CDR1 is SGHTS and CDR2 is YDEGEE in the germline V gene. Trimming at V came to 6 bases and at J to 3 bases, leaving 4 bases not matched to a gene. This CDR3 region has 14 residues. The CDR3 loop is CASTKQGANEKLFF. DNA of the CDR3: TGTGCCAGCACCAAACAGGGGGCTAATGAAAAACTGTTTTTT.

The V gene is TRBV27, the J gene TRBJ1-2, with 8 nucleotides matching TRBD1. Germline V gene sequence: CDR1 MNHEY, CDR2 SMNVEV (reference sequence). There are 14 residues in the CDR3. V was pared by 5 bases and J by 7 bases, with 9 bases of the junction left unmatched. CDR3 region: CASSKHTGGSGYTF. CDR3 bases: TGTGCCAGCAGTAAGCACACAGGGGGAAGTGGCTACACCTTC.

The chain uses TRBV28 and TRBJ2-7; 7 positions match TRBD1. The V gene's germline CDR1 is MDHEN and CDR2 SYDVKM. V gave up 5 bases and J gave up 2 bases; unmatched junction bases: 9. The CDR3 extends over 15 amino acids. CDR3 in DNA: TGTGCCAGCAGTCCCACCCGACAGGGACCCTACGAGCAGTACTTC. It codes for CASSPTRQGPYEQYF. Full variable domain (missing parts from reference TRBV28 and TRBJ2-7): DVKVTQSSRYLVKRTGEKVFLECVQDMDHENMFWYRQDPGLGLRLIYFSYDVKMKEKGDIPEGYSVSREKKERFSLILESASTNQTSMYLCASSPTRQGPYEQYFGPGTRLTVT.

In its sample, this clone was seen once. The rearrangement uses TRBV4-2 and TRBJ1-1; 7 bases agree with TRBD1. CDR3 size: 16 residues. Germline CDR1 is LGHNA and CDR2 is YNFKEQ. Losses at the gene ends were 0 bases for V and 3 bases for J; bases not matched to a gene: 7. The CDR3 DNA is TGTGCCAGCAGCCAAGAACCCACAGGGGTTGACACTGAAGCTTTCTTT. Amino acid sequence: CASSQEPTGVDTEAFF.

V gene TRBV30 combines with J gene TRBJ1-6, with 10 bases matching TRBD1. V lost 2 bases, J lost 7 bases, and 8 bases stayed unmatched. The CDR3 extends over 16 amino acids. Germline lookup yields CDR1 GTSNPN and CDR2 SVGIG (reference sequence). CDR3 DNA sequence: TGTGCCTGGAGTAAGACAGGGGGCGCGGAAAATTCACCCCTCCACTTT. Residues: CAWSKTGGAENSPLHF.

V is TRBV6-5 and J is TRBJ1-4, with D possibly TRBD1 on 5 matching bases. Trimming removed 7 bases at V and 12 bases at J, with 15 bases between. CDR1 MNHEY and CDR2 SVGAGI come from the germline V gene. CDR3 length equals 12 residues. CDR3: CASNWGVGELFF. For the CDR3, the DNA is TGTGCCAGCAATTGGGGGGTAGGCGAACTGTTTTTT.

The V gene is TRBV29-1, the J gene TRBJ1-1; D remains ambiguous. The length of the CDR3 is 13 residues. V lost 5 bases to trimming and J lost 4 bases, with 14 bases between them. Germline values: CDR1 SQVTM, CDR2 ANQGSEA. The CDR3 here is CSVIPGAGTEAFF. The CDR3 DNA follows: TGCAGCGTTATCCCTGGAGCGGGCACTGAAGCTTTCTTT.

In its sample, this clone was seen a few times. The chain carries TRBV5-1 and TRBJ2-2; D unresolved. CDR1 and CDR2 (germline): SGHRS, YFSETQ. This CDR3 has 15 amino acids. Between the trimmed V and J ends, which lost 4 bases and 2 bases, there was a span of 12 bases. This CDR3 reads CASSQRSGNTGELFF. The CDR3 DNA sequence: TGCGCCAGCAGCCAAAGGTCAGGTAACACCGGGGAGCTGTTTTTT.

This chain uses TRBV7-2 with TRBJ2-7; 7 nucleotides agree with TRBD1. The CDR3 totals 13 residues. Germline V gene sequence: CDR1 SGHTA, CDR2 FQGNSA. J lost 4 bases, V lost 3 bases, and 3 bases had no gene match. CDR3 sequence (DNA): TGTGCCAGCAGCTTGAACAGGGGTTACGAGCAGTACTTC. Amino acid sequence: CASSLNRGYEQYF.

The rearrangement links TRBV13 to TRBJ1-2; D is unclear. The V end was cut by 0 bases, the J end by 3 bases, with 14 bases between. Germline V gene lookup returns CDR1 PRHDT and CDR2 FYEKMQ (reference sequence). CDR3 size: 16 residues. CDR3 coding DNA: TGTGCCAGCAGCTTAGGGAACTCCCCGGAGCACTATGGCTACACCTTC. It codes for CASSLGNSPEHYGYTF.

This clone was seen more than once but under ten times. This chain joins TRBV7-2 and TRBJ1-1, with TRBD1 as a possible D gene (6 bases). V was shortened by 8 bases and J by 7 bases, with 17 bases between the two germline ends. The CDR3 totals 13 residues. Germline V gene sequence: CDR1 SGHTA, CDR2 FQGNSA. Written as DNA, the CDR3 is TGTGCCAGCCGATCTTTTCAGGGGTTTGAAGCTTTCTTT. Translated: CASRSFQGFEAFF.

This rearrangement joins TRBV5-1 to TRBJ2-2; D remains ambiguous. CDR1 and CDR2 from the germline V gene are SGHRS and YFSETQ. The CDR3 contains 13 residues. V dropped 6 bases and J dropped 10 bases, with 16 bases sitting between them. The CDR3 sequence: CASTEWSSVELFF. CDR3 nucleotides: TGCGCCAGCACCGAGTGGTCCTCCGTGGAGCTGTTTTTT.

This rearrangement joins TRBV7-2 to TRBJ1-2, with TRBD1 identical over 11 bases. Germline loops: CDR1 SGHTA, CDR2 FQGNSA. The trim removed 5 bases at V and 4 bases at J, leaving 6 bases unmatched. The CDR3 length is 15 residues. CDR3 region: CASSPDRGQGYGYTF. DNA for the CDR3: TGTGCCAGCAGCCCGGACAGGGGGCAGGGCTATGGCTACACCTTC.

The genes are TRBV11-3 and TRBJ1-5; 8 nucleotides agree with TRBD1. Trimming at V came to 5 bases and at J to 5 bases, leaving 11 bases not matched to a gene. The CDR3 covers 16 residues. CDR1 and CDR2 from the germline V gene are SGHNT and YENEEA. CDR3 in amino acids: CASSPRQGAKDQPQHF. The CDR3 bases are TGTGCCAGCAGCCCCCGCCAGGGGGCTAAGGATCAGCCCCAGCATTTT. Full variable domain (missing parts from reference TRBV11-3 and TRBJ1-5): EAGVVQSPRYKIIEKKQPVAFWCNPISGHNTLYWYLQNLGQGPELLIRYENEEAVDDSQLPKDRFSAERLKGVDSTLKIQPAELGDSAVYLCASSPRQGAKDQPQHFGDGTRLSIL.

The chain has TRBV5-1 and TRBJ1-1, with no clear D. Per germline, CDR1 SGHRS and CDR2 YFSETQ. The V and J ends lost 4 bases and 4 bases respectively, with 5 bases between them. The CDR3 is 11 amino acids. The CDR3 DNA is TGCGCCAGCAGCCAACTCACTGAAGCTTTCTTT. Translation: CASSQLTEAFF.

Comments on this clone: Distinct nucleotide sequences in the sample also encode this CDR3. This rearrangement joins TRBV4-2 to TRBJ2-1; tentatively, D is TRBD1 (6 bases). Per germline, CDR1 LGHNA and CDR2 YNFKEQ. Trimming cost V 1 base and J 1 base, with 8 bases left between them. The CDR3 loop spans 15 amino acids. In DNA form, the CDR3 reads TGTGCCAGCAGCCAAGGCCAGGGGTCCTACAATGAGCAGTTCTTC. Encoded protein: CASSQGQGSYNEQFF.